One and the same sample provided the 23 T cell receptor beta chains below, sequenced in a study of blood T cell repertoires in COVID-19. Clones were read by immunoSEQ multiplex PCR, and TCRdb kept only the in-frame ones, dropping some. The sample records 250,000 to 300,000 clones, roughly 90% being singletons. The sequenced sample consisted of peripheral blood. The receptors stem from a woman in her twenties or thirties with COVID-19, enrolled during active disease.

The chain employs TRBV27 and TRBJ1-5; D gene uncertain. Trimming left V 4 bases short and J 7 bases short, with 14 bases between. This CDR3 contains 14 residues. CDR1 MNHEY and CDR2 SMNVEV come from the germline V gene (reference sequence). Here the CDR3 reads CASSSQPGSQPQHF. CDR3 DNA: TGTGCCAGCAGTTCGCAACCCGGTTCGCAGCCCCAGCATTTT.

This clone showed up just once. The V and J genes are TRBV5-1 and TRBJ2-1, with D possibly TRBD1 on 5 matching bases. From germline, CDR1 is SGHRS and CDR2 YFSETQ. The CDR3 sequence is 15 residues long. V was cut by 0 bases and J by 10 bases, with 17 bases left in between. The DNA of the CDR3 is TGCGCCAGCAGCTTGGGAGACAGAATCCAGGGCGAGCAGTTCTTC. Its translation is CASSLGDRIQGEQFF.

V gene TRBV3-1 (or the pseudogene TRBV3-2) combines with J gene TRBJ2-3; weak D call: TRBD2 (5 bases). The CDR3 is made up of 15 amino acids. Trimming pared 1 base from V and 5 bases from J, leaving 13 bases between. Germline-derived CDR1 and CDR2 are LGHDT and YNNKEL (reference sequence). DNA for the CDR3: TGTGCCAGCAGCCAAGCCATCGCGAGGGAAGATACGCAGTATTTT. Protein product: CASSQAIAREDTQYF.

The chain combines TRBV7-3 with TRBJ2-7; 10 nucleotides match TRBD1. J lost 6 bases, V lost 5 bases, and 10 bases had no gene match. There are 15 residues in the CDR3. CDR1 and CDR2 from the germline V gene are SGHTA and FQGTGA. CDR3 region: CASSLAGQGFSEQYF. In nucleotides, the CDR3 is TGTGCCAGCAGCCTCGCGGGACAGGGGTTTTCCGAGCAGTACTTC.

This chain connects TRBV7-9 to TRBJ1-4; TRBD1 matches 8 bases. The CDR3 extends over 14 amino acids. The ends lost 2 bases at V and 6 bases at J; junction bases unmatched: 2. Germline V gene lookup returns CDR1 SEHNR and CDR2 FQNEAQ (reference sequence). In nucleotides, the CDR3 is TGTGCCAGCAGCTTACGACAGGGGTATGAAAAACTGTTTTTT. It is translated as CASSLRQGYEKLFF.

This clone was detected a few times. The V and J genes are TRBV4-1 and TRBJ2-3; the match to TRBD2 covers 10 bases. Germline lookup yields CDR1 MGHRA and CDR2 YSYEKL. V lost 1 base, J lost 0 bases, and 4 bases stayed unmatched. The CDR3 spans 17 residues. For the CDR3, the DNA is TGCGCCAGCAGCCAAGGACTGACTAGCGGGAGCACAGATACGCAGTATTTT. Residues: CASSQGLTSGSTDTQYF.

This clone has a handful of counts. This chain links TRBV3-1 (or the pseudogene TRBV3-2) with TRBJ1-5; tentative D call: TRBD1 (5 bases). This CDR3 comprises 18 residues. Trimming took off 5 bases at V and 0 bases at J, with 20 bases between the two ends. Germline CDR1 and CDR2: LGHDT and YNNKEL (reference sequence). The CDR3 protein is CASSREPIAGDSNQPQHF. The CDR3, as DNA: TGTGCCAGCAGCAGGGAACCGATAGCGGGGGATAGCAATCAGCCCCAGCATTTT.

The chain combines TRBV19 with TRBJ2-1, with 12 bases that match TRBD2. The CDR3 extends over 17 amino acids. Germline-derived CDR1 and CDR2 are LNHDA and SQIVND (reference sequence). Trimming at V came to 8 bases and at J to 1 base, leaving 9 bases not matched to a gene. CDR3: CASAATSGRPSYNEQFF. The DNA for the CDR3 is TGTGCCAGTGCTGCGACTAGCGGGAGACCTTCCTACAATGAGCAGTTCTTC.

The CDR3 is CASSYGGTVYEQYF. Written as DNA, the CDR3 is TGTGCCAGCAGTTACGGGGGGACTGTCTACGAGCAGTACTTC. The rearrangement joins TRBV6-6 to TRBJ2-7, with D tentatively TRBD2 (6 bases). The CDR3 is 14 amino acids. The germline V and J ends were trimmed by 2 bases and 3 bases, with 11 bases remaining between them. CDR1 and CDR2 (germline): MNHNY, SVGAGI (reference sequence).

V usage is TRBV10-2 and J usage is TRBJ1-6, with TRBD1 matching over 7 bases. The CDR3 is made up of 15 amino acids. Per germline, CDR1 WSHSY and CDR2 SAAADI. Trimming at V came to 9 bases and at J to 10 bases, leaving 15 bases not matched to a gene. The CDR3 here is CASSKDRLRVSPLHF. The CDR3 DNA sequence: TGCGCCAGTAGTAAGGACAGGCTGAGGGTCTCACCCCTCCACTTT.

The chain carries TRBV6-5 and TRBJ2-3; D might be TRBD2 (5 bases). Trimming shortened V by 6 bases and J by 6 bases, and 16 bases separated the two germline ends. CDR1 and CDR2 from the germline V gene are MNHEY and SVGAGI. The CDR3 contains 14 residues. CDR3 residues: CASSFTGVSDTQYF. The CDR3, as DNA: TGTGCCAGCAGCTTCACCGGGGTATCGGATACGCAGTATTTT.

The J gene is TRBJ1-1, the V gene TRBV30; no clear D. Germline V gene sequence: CDR1 GTSNPN, CDR2 SVGIG (reference sequence). The CDR3 totals 12 residues. V was cut by 2 bases and J by 8 bases, with 12 bases left in between. This CDR3 is CAWSRWPGEAFF. The CDR3 nucleotides are TGTGCCTGGAGTCGTTGGCCCGGGGAAGCTTTCTTT. Combining the CDR3 with reference TRBV30 and TRBJ1-1 gives the whole variable domain SQTIHQWPATLVQPVGSPLSLECTVEGTSNPNLYWYRQAAGRGLQLLFYSVGIGQISSEVPQNLSASRPQDRQFILSSKKLLLSDSGFYLCAWSRWPGEAFFGQGTRLTVV.

Concerning this clone itself: The sample has other DNA sequences that encode this CDR3 too. This rearrangement joins TRBV28 to TRBJ2-7; no clear D gene. Germline V gene sequence: CDR1 MDHEN, CDR2 SYDVKM. The CDR3 is 12 residues long. The V and J ends lost 3 bases and 3 bases respectively, with 6 bases between them. CDR3 residues: CASSLESYEQYF. CDR3 DNA sequence: TGTGCCAGCAGTTTGGAGAGCTACGAGCAGTACTTC.

The V call is TRBV18, the J call TRBJ1-5; D gene unclear. This CDR3 has 15 amino acids. V was clipped by 0 bases and J by 0 bases, with 6 bases between them. The germline CDR1 and CDR2 sequences are KGHSH and LQKENI. The CDR3 DNA reads TGTGCCAGCTCACCACCGTTTAGTAGCAATCAGCCCCAGCATTTT. Protein product: CASSPPFSSNQPQHF.

This chain joins TRBV25-1 and TRBJ1-4; possible D gene TRBD1, 6 bases. Germline-derived CDR1 and CDR2 are MGHDK and SYGVNS. V lost 3 bases to trimming and J lost 6 bases, with 14 bases between them. The CDR3 loop spans 15 amino acids. The CDR3 coding sequence is TGTGCCAGCAGTGATCTTAACAGGGCCGATGAAAAACTGTTTTTT. Its protein product is CASSDLNRADEKLFF.

The gene calls are TRBV11-2 and TRBJ1-1, with 10 bases matching TRBD1. The CDR3 loop spans 14 amino acids. V dropped 6 bases and J dropped 4; count of bases not matched to a gene: 5. The germline gives CDR1 SGHAT, CDR2 FQNNGV. The DNA for the CDR3 is TGTGCCAGCAGACTACGGGACAGGGGCACTGAAGCTTTCTTT. Protein: CASRLRDRGTEAFF.

The chain couples TRBV9 to TRBJ2-7; 10 bases are shared with TRBD2. The CDR3 spans 16 residues. From germline, CDR1 is SGDLS and CDR2 YYNGEE. V lost 0 bases, J lost 4 bases, and 7 bases stayed unmatched. CDR3 DNA sequence: TGTGCCAGCAGCGTAGACGGGGCTAGCGGGAGTTACGAGCAGTACTTC. Its protein is CASSVDGASGSYEQYF.

The gene calls are TRBV7-3 and TRBJ2-3; 11 nucleotides match TRBD2. V lost 5 bases, J lost 3 bases, and 7 bases stayed unmatched. CDR3 length equals 16 residues. Per the germline V gene, CDR1 is SGHTA and CDR2 is FQGTGA. CDR3: CASSKPTSGRTDTQYF. Here the CDR3 DNA reads TGTGCCAGCAGCAAACCTACTAGCGGGAGAACAGATACGCAGTATTTT.

V usage is TRBV28 and J usage is TRBJ2-1, with 7 nucleotides matching TRBD2. Germline V CDR1 and CDR2: MDHEN, SYDVKM. The trim removed 5 bases at V and 14 bases at J, leaving 15 bases unmatched. The CDR3 extends over 14 amino acids. The CDR3 spells CASSPPLLAVDKFF. The CDR3 nucleotides read TGTGCCAGCAGTCCTCCCCTGCTAGCGGTAGATAAGTTCTTC.

The chain joins TRBV2 to TRBJ2-3; D not certain. V was cut by 7 bases and J by 3 bases, with 8 bases left in between. This CDR3 has 12 residues. Germline CDR1 and CDR2: SNHLY and FYNNEI. CDR3 sequence reads: CASKAGTDTQYF. CDR3 nucleotide sequence: TGTGCCAGCAAAGCTGGTACAGATACGCAGTATTTT.

The gene calls are TRBV4-1 and TRBJ1-2; D uncertain. The CDR3 loop spans 17 amino acids. V lost 4 bases and J 6 bases, leaving 24 bases between the germline ends. Germline assignment: CDR1 MGHRA and CDR2 YSYEKL. CDR3 in amino acids: CASSLSRGGIRYDGYTF. Written as DNA, the CDR3 is TGCGCCAGCAGCCTCTCCCGTGGAGGAATCCGGTACGATGGCTACACCTTC.

The V and J genes are TRBV5-1 and TRBJ1-6, with 8 bases matching TRBD1. CDR1 is SGHRS, CDR2 YFSETQ, per germline. This CDR3 region has 15 residues. J gave up 9 bases and V 6 bases, and 11 bases lay outside the gene matches. The CDR3 region has the DNA TGCGCCAGCACTATTGGACAGGGTGATGGTTCACCCCTCCACTTT. It encodes CASTIGQGDGSPLHF.

The V and J genes are TRBV5-1 and TRBJ1-4; D possibly corresponds to TRBD1 (6 bases). The CDR3 is 13 residues long. V was pared by 4 bases and J by 5 bases, with 9 bases between. Looked up from germline, CDR1 is SGHRS and CDR2 is YFSETQ. The CDR3 DNA sequence: TGCGCCAGCAGCGGGACACCGAATGAAAAACTGTTTTTT. Its protein is CASSGTPNEKLFF.